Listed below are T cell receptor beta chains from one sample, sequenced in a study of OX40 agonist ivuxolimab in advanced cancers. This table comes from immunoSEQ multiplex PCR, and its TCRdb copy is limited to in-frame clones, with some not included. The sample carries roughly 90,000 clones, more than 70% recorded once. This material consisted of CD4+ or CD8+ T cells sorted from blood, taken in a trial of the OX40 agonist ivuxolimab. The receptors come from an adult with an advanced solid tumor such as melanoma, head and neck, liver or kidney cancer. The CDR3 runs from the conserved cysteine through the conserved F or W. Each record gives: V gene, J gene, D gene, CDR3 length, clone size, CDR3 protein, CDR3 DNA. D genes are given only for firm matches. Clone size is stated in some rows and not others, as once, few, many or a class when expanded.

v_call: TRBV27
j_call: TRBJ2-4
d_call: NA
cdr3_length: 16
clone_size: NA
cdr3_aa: CASSPGRGTAKNIQYF
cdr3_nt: TGTGCCAGCAGTCCCGGTCGCGGGACGGCCAAAAACATTCAGTACTTC

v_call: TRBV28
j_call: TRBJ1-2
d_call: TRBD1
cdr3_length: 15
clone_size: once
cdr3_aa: CASSLFGQGVNGYTF
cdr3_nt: TGTGCCAGCAGTTTATTCGGACAGGGAGTCAATGGCTACACCTTC

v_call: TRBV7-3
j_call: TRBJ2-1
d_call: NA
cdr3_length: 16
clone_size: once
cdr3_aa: CASSLTTGSRINEQFF
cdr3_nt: TGTGCCAGCAGCTTAACTACGGGTAGCCGCATCAATGAGCAGTTCTTC

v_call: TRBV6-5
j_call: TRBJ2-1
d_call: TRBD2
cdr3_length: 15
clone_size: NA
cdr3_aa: CASDRRGMSYNEQFF
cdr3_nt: TGTGCCAGCGATAGGCGGGGGATGTCCTACAATGAGCAGTTCTTC

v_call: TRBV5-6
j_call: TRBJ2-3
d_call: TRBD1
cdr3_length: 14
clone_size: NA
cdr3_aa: CASSSGQGTDTQYF
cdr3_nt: TGTGCCAGCAGCTCAGGACAGGGAACAGATACGCAGTATTTT

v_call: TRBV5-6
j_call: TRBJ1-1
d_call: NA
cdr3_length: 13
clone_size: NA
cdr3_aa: CASSPTGNTEAFF
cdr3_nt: TGTGCCAGCAGCCCAACAGGGAACACTGAAGCTTTCTTT

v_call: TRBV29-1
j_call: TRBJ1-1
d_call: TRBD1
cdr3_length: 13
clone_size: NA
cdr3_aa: CSVDGTGFTEAFF
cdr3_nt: TGCAGCGTTGATGGGACAGGGTTCACTGAAGCTTTCTTT

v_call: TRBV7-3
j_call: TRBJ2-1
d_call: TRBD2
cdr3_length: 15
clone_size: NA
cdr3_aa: CASSPLGGDYNEQFF
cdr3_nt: TGTGCCAGCAGCCCCCTTGGGGGGGACTACAATGAGCAGTTCTTC

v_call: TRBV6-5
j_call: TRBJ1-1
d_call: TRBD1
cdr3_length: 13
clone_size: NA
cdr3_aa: CASSRDRGTEAFF
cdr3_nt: TGTGCCAGCAGCCGGGACAGGGGCACTGAAGCTTTCTTT

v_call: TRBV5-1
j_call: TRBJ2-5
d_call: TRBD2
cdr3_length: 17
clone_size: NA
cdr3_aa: CASSRGTSGTHQETQYF
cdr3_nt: TGCGCCAGCAGCCGGGGGACTAGCGGGACACACCAAGAGACCCAGTACTTC

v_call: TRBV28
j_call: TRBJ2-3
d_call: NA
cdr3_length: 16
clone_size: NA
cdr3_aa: CASSSLQGRSTDTQYF
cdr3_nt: TGTGCCAGCAGTTCCCTCCAGGGGCGAAGCACAGATACGCAGTATTTT

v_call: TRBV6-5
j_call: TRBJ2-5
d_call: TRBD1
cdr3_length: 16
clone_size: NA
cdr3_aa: CASSYSITGAMVTQYF
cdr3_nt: TGTGCCAGCAGTTACTCGATAACAGGGGCAATGGTGACCCAGTACTTC

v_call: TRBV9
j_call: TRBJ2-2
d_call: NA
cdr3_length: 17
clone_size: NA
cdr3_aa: CASSSGVGRERTGELFF
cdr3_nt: TGTGCCAGCAGCTCAGGTGTTGGCAGGGAAAGGACCGGGGAGCTGTTTTTT

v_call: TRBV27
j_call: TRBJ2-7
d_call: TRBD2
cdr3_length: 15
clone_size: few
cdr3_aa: CASSLHLAGGGEQYF
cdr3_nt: TGTGCCAGCAGTTTGCACCTAGCGGGAGGAGGTGAGCAGTACTTC

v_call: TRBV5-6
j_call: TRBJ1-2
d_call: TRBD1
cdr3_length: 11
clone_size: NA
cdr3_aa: CASSLLTGHTF
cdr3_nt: TGTGCCAGCAGCCTCCTGACAGGGCACACCTTC

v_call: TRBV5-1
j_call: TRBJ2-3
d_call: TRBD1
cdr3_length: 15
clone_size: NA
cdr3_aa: CASSLVGTESDTQYF
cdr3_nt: TGCGCCAGCAGCTTGGTAGGGACAGAGTCCGATACGCAGTATTTT

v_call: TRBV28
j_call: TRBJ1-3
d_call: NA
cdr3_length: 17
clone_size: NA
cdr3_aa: CASRVGDGAASGNTIYF
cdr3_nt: TGTGCCAGCAGGGTTGGGGACGGCGCTGCCTCTGGAAACACCATATATTTT

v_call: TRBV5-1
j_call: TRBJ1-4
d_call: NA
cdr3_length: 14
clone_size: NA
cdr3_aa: CASSLGFGIEKLFF
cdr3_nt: TGCGCCAGCAGTCTGGGATTTGGAATTGAAAAACTGTTTTTT

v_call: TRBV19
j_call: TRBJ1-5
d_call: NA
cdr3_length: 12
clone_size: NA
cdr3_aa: CASGGTVRSQHF
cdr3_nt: TGTGCCAGTGGCGGGACTGTTCGGTCCCAGCATTTT

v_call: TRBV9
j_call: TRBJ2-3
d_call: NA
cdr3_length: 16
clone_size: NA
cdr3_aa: CASSNGQYSGTDTQYF
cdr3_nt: TGTGCCAGCAGCAACGGACAGTATTCGGGCACAGATACGCAGTATTTT

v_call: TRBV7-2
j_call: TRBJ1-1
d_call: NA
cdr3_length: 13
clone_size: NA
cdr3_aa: CASSLDSYTEAFF
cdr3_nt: TGTGCCAGCAGCTTAGACAGCTACACTGAAGCTTTCTTT

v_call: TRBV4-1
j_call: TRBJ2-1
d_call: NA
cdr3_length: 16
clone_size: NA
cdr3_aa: CASRRDWGASGDEQFF
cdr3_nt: TGCGCCAGCAGGCGGGACTGGGGGGCCTCTGGGGATGAGCAGTTCTTC

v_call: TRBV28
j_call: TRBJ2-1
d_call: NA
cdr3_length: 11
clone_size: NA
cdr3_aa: CASRQNNEQFF
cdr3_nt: TGTGCCAGCAGGCAGAACAATGAGCAGTTCTTC

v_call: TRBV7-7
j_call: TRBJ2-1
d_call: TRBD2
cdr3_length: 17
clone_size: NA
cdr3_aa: CASSPRGGASGYNEQFF
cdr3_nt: TGTGCTAGCAGCCCCCGCGGGGGGGCTAGCGGGTACAATGAGCAGTTCTTC

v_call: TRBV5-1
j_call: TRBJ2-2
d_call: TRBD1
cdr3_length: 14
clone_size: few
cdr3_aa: CASSKDRDTGELFF
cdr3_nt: TGCGCCAGCAGCAAAGACAGGGACACCGGGGAGCTGTTTTTT

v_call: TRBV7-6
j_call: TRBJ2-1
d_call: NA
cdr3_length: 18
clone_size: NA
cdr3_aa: CASSLSMKGGGPYNEQFF
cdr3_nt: TGTGCCAGCAGCTTGTCCATGAAAGGCGGGGGCCCCTACAATGAGCAGTTCTTC

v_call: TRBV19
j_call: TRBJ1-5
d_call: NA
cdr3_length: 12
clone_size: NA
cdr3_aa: CASSIQDQPQHF
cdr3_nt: TGTGCCAGTAGTATCCAGGATCAGCCCCAGCATTTT

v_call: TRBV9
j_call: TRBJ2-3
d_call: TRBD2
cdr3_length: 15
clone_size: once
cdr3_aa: CASSTFGGGRDTQYF
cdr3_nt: TGTGCCAGCAGCACCTTTGGGGGGGGGAGAGATACGCAGTATTTT

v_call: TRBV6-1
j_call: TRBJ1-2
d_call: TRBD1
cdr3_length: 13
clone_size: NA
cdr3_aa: CASIDRVVYGYTF
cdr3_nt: TGTGCCAGCATTGACAGGGTGGTCTATGGCTACACCTTC

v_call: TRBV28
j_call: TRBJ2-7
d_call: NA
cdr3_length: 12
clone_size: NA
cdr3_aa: CASSSYSYEQYF
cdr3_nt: TGTGCCAGCAGTTCCTACTCCTACGAGCAGTACTTC

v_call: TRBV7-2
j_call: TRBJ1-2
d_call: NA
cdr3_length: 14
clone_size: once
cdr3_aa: CASSADWTSYGYTF
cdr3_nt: TGTGCCAGCAGCGCAGATTGGACAAGCTATGGCTACACCTTC

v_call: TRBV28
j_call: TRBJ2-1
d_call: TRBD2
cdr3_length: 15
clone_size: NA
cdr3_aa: CASSWGLAGVREQFF
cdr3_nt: TGTGCCAGCAGTTGGGGACTAGCGGGAGTACGTGAGCAGTTCTTC

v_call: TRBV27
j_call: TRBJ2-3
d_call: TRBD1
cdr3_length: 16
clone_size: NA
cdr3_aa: CASSTPDRGNADTQYF
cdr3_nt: TGTGCCAGCAGTACCCCGGACAGGGGGAATGCAGATACGCAGTATTTT

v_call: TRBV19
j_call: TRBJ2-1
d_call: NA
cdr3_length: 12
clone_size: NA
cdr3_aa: CASSVGTGPQFF
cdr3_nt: TGTGCCAGTAGTGTCGGTACAGGACCGCAGTTCTTC

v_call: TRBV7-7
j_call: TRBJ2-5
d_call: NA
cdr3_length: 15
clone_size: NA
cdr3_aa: CASSAGSNPGETQYF
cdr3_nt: TGTGCTAGCAGCGCAGGGTCTAATCCGGGGGAGACCCAGTACTTC

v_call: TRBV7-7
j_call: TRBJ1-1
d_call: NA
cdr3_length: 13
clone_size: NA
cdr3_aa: CASSRERNTEAFF
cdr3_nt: TGTGCTAGCAGCCGAGAAAGGAACACTGAAGCTTTCTTT

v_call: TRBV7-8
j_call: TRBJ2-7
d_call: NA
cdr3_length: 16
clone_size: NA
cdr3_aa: CASSFVVGSVGYEQYF
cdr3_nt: TGTGCCAGCAGCTTTGTCGTCGGGAGCGTAGGGTACGAGCAGTACTTC

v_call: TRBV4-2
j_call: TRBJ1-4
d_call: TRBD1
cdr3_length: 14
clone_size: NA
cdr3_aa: CASRRGQGNEKLFF
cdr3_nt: TGTGCCAGCAGACGGGGACAGGGTAATGAAAAACTGTTTTTT

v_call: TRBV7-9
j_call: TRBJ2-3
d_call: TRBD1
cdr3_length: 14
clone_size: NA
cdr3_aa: CASSEVRTGSTQYF
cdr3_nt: TGTGCCAGCAGCGAAGTTCGGACAGGGAGCACGCAGTATTTT

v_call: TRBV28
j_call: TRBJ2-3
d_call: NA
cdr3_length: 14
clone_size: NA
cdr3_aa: CASTTGTGTDTQYF
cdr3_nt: TGTGCCAGCACCACAGGGACGGGCACAGATACGCAGTATTTT

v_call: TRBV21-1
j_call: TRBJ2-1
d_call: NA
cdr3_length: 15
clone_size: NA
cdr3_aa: CASSFSGRGRNEQFF
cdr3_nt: TGTGCCAGCAGCTTTTCGGGAAGGGGGCGGAATGAGCAGTTCTTC

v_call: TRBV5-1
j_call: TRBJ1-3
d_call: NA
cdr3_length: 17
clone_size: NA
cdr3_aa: CASSLASPGRSGNTIYF
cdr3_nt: TGCGCCAGCAGCTTGGCTTCGCCGGGGCGGTCCGGAAACACCATATATTTT

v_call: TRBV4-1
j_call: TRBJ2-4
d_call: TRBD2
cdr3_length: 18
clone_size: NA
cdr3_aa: CASSQPTSGRAWGNIQYF
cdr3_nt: TGCGCCAGCAGCCAACCAACTAGCGGGAGGGCCTGGGGAAACATTCAGTACTTC

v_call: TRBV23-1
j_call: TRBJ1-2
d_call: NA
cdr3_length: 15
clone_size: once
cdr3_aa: CASSPGAPRSYGYTF
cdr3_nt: TGCGCCAGCAGTCCGGGGGCCCCCCGGAGCTATGGCTACACCTTC

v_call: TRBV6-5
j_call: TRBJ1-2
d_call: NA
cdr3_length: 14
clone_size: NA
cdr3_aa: CASSYSARNYGYTF
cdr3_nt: TGTGCCAGCAGTTATTCAGCCCGGAACTATGGCTACACCTTC

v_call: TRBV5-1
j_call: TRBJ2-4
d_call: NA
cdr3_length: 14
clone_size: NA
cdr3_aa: CASSLGEAKNIQYF
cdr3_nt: TGCGCCAGCAGCTTGGGGGAGGCCAAAAACATTCAGTACTTC

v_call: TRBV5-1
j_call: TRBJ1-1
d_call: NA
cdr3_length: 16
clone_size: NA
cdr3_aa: CASSPRPTQGSTEAFF
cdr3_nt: TGCGCCAGCAGCCCCCGACCGACTCAGGGGTCTACTGAAGCTTTCTTT

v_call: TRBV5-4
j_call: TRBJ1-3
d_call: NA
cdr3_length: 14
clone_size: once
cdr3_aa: CASTALDSGNTIYF
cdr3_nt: TGTGCCAGCACGGCGCTAGACTCTGGAAACACCATATATTTT

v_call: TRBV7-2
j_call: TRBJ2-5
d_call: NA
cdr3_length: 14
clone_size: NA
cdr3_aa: CASSRGARGETQYF
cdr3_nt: TGTGCCAGCAGCCGGGGGGCCCGGGGAGAGACCCAGTACTTC

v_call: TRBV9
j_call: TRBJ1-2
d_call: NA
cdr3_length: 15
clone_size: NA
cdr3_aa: CASSVAIGSNYGYTF
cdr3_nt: TGTGCCAGCAGCGTAGCTATAGGATCTAACTATGGCTACACCTTC

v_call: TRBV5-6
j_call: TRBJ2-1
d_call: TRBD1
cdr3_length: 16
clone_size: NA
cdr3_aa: CASSLDRGETNNEQFF
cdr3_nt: TGTGCCAGCAGCTTAGACAGGGGTGAAACCAACAATGAGCAGTTCTTC

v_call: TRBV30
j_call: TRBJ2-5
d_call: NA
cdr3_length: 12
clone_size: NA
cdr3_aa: CAWSTSQETQYF
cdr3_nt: TGTGCCTGGTCGACTAGCCAAGAGACCCAGTACTTC

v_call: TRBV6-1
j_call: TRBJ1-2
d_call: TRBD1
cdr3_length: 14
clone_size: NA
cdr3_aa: CASSLGDRDGGYTF
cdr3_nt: TGTGCCAGCAGTCTAGGGGACAGGGACGGTGGCTACACCTTC